This T cell receptor (beta chain) was retrieved from a study of T cells in tuberculosis. Study-level information: The T cells targeted glucose monomycolate, a mycobacterial lipid, via CD1B. Study-wide results and caveats: Active tuberculosis cases were adults; controls were adolescents. Smaller distances to GMM-specific TCRs suggested their expansion in active tuberculosis.

At study entry, adolescents had tuberculin skin tests and IGRA screening. Data came from immunoSEQ multiplex PCR; TCRdb stores just in-frame clones and leaves some out. The sample yields roughly 34,000 clones, roughly 92% seen once. Details on this clone: What it binds is unknown.

The CDR3 spans 15 residues. Trimming removed 4 bases from V and 0 bases from J; junction bases left unmatched: 6. Germline CDR1 reads SEHNR; CDR2 reads FQNEAQ (reference sequence). This clonotype was sampled from a donor between 10 and 35 years old with latent tuberculosis or without tuberculosis infection. Some clones in this sample may be carry-over from other donors' samples. V usage is TRBV7-9 and J usage is TRBJ2-7; 7 nucleotides agree with TRBD2. Sequencing used PBMCs. CDR3: CASSSSGEVSYEQYF. The DNA of the CDR3 is TGTGCCAGCAGCTCCAGCGGGGAGGTCTCCTACGAGCAGTACTTC.